Shown below are 5 T cell receptor beta chains from a single sample sequenced in a study of control samples from healthy donors and cancer patients. Repertoires were generated with immunoSEQ multiplex PCR, while TCRdb's copy carries only in-frame clones and drops some. The table shows approximately 68,000 clones, with more than 80% occurring only once. Sequencing was done on a sample of blood. All receptors derive from a man aged 60 to 75 in good health.

The V and J genes are TRBV3-1 (or the pseudogene TRBV3-2) and TRBJ1-1; no reliable D call. The ends were cut back, 5 bases at V and 8 bases at J, with 9 bases in the middle. CDR3 length: 11 residues. The germline V gene encodes CDR1 LGHDT and CDR2 YNNKEL (reference sequence). In DNA, the CDR3 is TGTGCCAGCAGCAATTACCGCGAAGCTTTCTTT. This encodes CASSNYREAFF.

The V and J genes are TRBV4-3 and TRBJ2-7; TRBD1 might be the D (6 bases). Germline V gene data show CDR1 as LGHNA and CDR2 as YSLEER. V was shortened by 0 bases and J by 4 bases, with 10 bases between the two germline ends. The CDR3 is 14 residues long. The CDR3 DNA reads TGCGCCAGCAGCCAAGATATACAGGGTTACGAGCAGTACTTC. It is translated as CASSQDIQGYEQYF.

The chain links TRBV4-3 to TRBJ2-7, with D perhaps matching TRBD2 (6 bases). The CDR3 has 14 residues. Germline V lookup: CDR1 LGHNA, CDR2 YSLEER. Trimming cost V 4 bases and J 2 bases, with 12 bases left between them. CDR3 residues: CASSPGTGAYEQYF. As DNA, the CDR3 is TGCGCCAGCAGCCCCGGGACGGGGGCCTACGAGCAGTACTTC.

The chain joins TRBV7-2 to TRBJ1-1; no clear D. CDR3 length equals 13 residues. V lost 3 bases to trimming and J lost 4 bases, with 9 bases between them. CDR1 is SGHTA, CDR2 FQGNSA, per germline. DNA for the CDR3: TGTGCCAGCAGCTTTTCCGTTGGCACTGAAGCTTTCTTT. Translating gives CASSFSVGTEAFF.

The chain is built from TRBV29-1 and TRBJ2-1; D gene ambiguous. Germline V gene lookup returns CDR1 SQVTM and CDR2 ANQGSEA. The V and J ends lost 3 bases and 3 bases respectively, with 3 bases between them. This CDR3 contains 11 residues. CDR3 sequence (DNA): TGCAGCGTTGAGCTCTACAATGAGCAGTTCTTC. Translating gives CSVELYNEQFF.